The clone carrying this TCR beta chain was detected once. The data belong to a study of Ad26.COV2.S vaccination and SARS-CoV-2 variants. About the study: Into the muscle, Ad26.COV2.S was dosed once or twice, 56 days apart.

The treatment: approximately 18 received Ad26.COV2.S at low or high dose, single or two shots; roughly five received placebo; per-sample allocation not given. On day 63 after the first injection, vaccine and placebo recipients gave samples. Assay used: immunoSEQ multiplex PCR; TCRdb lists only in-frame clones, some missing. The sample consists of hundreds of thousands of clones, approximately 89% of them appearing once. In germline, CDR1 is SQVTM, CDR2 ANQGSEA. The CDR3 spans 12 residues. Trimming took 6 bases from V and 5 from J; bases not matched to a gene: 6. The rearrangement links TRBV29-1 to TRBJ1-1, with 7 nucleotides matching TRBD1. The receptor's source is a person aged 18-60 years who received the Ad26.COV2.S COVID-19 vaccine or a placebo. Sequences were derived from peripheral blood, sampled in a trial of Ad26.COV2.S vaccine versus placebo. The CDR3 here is CSVFTGETEAFF. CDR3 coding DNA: TGCAGCGTATTCACAGGGGAGACTGAAGCTTTCTTT.